This T cell receptor (beta chain) was recorded in a study of blood T cell repertoires in COVID-19. As for the study in general: The samples span acute and convalescent COVID-19 from the United States, Italy and Spain. T cells, B-cell-depleted T cells, or PBMCs provided the cDNA or gDNA that served as material.

Per the original data handling: Estimation of nucleated cell counts relied on the amplification of reference gene primers. Only in-frame clones appear in the TCRdb table, and some are missing; sequencing was by immunoSEQ multiplex PCR. V and J calls and clone size are those listed in that table; D and trimming were worked out from the DNA. The sample lists approximately 92,000 clones; about 82% were seen once. This TCR was sampled from a woman in her sixties in a cohort sampled during active or convalescent COVID-19. Sequencing input: peripheral blood.

CDR3: CASSYGTGTQNQPQHF. Written as DNA, the CDR3 is TGTGCCAGCAGTTACGGCACCGGGACACAAAATCAGCCCCAGCATTTT. The rearrangement uses TRBV6-2 or TRBV6-3 and TRBJ1-5, with D perhaps matching TRBD1 (6 bases). V was cut by 2 bases and J by 4 bases, with 15 bases left in between. This CDR3 comprises 16 residues. Germline lookup yields CDR1 MNHEY and CDR2 SVGEGT.